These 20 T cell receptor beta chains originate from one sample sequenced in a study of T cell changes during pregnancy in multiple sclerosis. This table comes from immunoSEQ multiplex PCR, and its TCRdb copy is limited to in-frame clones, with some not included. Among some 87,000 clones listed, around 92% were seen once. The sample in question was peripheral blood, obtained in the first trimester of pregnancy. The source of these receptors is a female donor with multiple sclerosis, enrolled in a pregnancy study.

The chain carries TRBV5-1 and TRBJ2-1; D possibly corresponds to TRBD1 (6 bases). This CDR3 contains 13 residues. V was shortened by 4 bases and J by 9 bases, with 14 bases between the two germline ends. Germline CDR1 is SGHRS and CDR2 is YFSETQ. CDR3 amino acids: CASSTRQDREQFF. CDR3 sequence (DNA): TGCGCCAGCAGCACAAGACAGGATCGTGAGCAGTTCTTC.

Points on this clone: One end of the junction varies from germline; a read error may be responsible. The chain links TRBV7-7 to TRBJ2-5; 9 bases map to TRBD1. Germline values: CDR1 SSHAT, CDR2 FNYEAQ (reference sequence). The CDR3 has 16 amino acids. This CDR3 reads CASSLTAGQGEETQYF. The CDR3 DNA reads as TGTGCTAGCAGCTTGACCGCGGGACAGGGCGAAGAGACCCAGTACTTC.

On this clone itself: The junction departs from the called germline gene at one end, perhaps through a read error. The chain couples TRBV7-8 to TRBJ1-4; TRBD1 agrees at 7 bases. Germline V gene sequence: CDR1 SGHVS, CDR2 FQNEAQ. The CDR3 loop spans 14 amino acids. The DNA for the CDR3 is TGTGCCAGCAGCGAGGGACAGCCCTCAGAAAGACTGTTTTTT. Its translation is CASSEGQPSERLFF.

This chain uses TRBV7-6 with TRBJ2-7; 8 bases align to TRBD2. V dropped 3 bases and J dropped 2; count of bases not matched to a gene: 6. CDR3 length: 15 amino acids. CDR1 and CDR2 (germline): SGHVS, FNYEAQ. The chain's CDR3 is CASSLYSGTTYEQYF. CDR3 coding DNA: TGTGCCAGCAGCTTGTATAGCGGGACCACCTACGAGCAGTACTTC.

The CDR3 bases are TGTGCCAGCCAAACCGGGCGGGGAGCCTACAATGAGCAGTTCTTC. It translates to CASQTGRGAYNEQFF. The chain employs TRBV6-6 and TRBJ2-1; TRBD2 might be the D (6 bases). This CDR3 comprises 15 residues. Deletions cut 8 bases from V and 2 bases from J, with 16 bases between. Germline V lookup: CDR1 MNHNY, CDR2 SVGAGI (reference sequence).

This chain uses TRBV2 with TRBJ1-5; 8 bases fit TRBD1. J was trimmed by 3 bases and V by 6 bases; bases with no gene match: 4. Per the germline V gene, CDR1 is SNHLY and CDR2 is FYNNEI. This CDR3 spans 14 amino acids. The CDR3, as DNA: TGTGCCAGCAGGACAGGGGTCTCCAATCAGCCCCAGCATTTT. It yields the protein CASRTGVSNQPQHF.

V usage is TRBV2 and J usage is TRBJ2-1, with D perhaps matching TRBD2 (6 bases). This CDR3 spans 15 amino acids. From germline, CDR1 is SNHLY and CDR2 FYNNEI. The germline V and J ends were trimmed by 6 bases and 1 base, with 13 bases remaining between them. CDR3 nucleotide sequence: TGTGCCAGCAGATCGACTAGTCCGTCCTACAATGAGCAGTTCTTC. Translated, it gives CASRSTSPSYNEQFF.

The CDR3 is CASRPSGAGTGELFF. CDR3 coding DNA: TGTGCCAGCAGACCTAGCGGAGCCGGAACCGGGGAGCTGTTTTTT. The chain has TRBV13 and TRBJ2-2; 7 bases are a match to TRBD2. This CDR3 has 15 amino acids. Per germline, CDR1 PRHDT and CDR2 FYEKMQ (reference sequence). The V segment lost 6 bases and the J segment 5 bases; nucleotides outside the gene matches: 9.

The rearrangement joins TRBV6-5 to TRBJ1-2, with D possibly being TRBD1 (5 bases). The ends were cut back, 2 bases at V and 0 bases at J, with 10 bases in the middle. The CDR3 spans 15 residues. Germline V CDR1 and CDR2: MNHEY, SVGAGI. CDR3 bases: TGTGCCAGCAGTTACCGGGGGAGAACTAACTATGGCTACACCTTC. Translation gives CASSYRGRTNYGYTF.

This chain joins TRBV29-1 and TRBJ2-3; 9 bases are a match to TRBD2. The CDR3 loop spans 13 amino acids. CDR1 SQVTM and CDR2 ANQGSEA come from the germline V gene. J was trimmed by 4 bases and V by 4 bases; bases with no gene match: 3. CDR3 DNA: TGCAGCGTTGGGGGCGGGAGGGCAGATACGCAGTATTTT. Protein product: CSVGGGRADTQYF.

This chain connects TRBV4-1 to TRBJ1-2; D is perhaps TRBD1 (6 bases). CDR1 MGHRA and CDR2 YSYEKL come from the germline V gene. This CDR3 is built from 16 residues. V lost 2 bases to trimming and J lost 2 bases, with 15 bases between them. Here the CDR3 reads CASSQMGGLMNYGYTF. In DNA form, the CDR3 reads TGCGCCAGCAGCCAAATGGGGGGGCTGATGAACTATGGCTACACCTTC.

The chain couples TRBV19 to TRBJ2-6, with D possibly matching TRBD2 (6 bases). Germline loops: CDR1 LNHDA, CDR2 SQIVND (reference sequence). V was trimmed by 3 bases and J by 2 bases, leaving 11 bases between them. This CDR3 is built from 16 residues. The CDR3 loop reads CASSMQGGPGANVLTF. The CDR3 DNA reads TGTGCCAGTAGTATGCAGGGAGGTCCTGGGGCCAACGTCCTGACTTTC.

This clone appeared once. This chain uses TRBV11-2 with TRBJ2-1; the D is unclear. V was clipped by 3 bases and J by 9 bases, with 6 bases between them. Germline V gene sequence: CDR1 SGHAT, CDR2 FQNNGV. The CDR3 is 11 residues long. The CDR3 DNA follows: TGTGCCAGCAGCTTTAACTTTGAGCAGTTCTTC. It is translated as CASSFNFEQFF.

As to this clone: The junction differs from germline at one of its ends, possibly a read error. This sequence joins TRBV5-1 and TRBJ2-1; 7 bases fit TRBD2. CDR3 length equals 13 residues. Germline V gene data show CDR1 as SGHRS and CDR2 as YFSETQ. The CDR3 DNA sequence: TGCGCCAGCAGTTTGGGCGGGAGAGCCGAGCAGTTCTTC. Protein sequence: CASSLGGRAEQFF. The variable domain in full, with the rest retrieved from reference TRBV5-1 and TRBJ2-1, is KAGVTQTPRYLIKTRGQQVTLSCSPISGHRSVSWYQQTPGQGLQFLFEYFSETQRNKGNFPGRFSGRQFSNSRSEMNVSTLELGDSALYLCASSLGGRAEQFFGPGTRLTVL.

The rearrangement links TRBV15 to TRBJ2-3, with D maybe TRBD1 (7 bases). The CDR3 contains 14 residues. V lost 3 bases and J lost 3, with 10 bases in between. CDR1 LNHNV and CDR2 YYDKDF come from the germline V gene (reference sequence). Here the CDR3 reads CATSSPGGTDTQYF. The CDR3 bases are TGTGCCACCAGCAGTCCAGGGGGGACAGATACGCAGTATTTT.

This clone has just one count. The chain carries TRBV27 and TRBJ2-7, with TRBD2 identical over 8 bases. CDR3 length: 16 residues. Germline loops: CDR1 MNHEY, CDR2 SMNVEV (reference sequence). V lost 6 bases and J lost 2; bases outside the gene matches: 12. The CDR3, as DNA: TGTGCCAGCAGCCCGCGTTTGCGGGAGGCAACCTACGAGCAGTACTTC. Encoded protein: CASSPRLREATYEQYF.

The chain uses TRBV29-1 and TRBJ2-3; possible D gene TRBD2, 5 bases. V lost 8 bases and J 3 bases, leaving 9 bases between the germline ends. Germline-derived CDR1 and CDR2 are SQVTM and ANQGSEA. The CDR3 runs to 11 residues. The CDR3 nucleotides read TGCAGCTTCAGACTAACAGATACGCAGTATTTT. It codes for CSFRLTDTQYF.

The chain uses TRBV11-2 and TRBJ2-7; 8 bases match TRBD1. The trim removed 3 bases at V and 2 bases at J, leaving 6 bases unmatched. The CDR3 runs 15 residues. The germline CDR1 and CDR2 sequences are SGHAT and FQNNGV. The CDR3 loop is CASSFLGQETYEQYF. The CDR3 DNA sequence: TGTGCCAGCAGCTTTTTGGGACAGGAGACCTACGAGCAGTACTTC.

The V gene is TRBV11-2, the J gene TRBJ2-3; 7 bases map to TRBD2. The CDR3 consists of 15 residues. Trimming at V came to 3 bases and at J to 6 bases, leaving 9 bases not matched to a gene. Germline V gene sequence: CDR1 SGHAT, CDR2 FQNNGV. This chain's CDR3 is CASSFAGVIRDTQYF. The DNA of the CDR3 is TGTGCCAGCAGCTTTGCGGGAGTAATTCGCGATACGCAGTATTTT.

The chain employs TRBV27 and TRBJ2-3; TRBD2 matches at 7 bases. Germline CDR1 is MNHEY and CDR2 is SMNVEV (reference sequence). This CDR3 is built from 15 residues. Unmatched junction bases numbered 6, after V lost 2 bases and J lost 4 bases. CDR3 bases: TGTGCCAGCAGTTTAGGGAGGGCCGGGCCAGATACGCAGTATTTT. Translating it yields CASSLGRAGPDTQYF.